Reported below is one T cell receptor (beta chain). TCRdb re-called the 5' RACE reads through MiXCR, storing one row per CDR3 protein. The sample shows about 600,000 distinct CDR3 sequences, 20% to 25% of them seen only once. This specimen belongs to a study of T-cell memory formation after mild COVID-19. Trimming cost V 5 bases and J 1 base, with 15 bases left between them. The germline V gene has CDR1 SGHAT and CDR2 FQNNGV. This CDR3 is 16 amino acids long. The chain combines TRBV11-2 with TRBJ2-1, with D uncertain. This sequence originates from an adult woman who had mild COVID-19 (a few samples of this study predate the infection). Cell type and time point are not known. The specimen was PBMCs or a T cell subset sorted from them (not recorded which). CDR3 bases: TGTGCCAGCAGCCCCGTCGTCGGTTGGTCCTACAATGAGCAGTTCTTC. Its protein is CASSPVVGWSYNEQFF.